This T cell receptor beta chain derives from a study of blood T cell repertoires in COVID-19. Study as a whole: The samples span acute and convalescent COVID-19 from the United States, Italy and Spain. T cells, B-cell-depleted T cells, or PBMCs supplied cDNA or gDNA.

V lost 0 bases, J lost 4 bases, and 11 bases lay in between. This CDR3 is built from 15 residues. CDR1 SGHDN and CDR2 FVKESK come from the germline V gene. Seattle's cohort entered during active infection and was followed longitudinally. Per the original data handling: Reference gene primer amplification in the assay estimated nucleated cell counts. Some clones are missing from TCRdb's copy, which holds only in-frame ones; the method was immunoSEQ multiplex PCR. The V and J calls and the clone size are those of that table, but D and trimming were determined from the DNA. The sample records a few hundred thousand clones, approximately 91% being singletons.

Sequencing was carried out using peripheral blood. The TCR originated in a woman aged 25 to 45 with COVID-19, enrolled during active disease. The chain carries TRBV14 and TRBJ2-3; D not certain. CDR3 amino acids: CASSQDMRAPDTQYF. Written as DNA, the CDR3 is TGTGCCAGCAGCCAAGATATGAGAGCGCCAGATACGCAGTATTTT.